These 14 T cell receptor beta chains were all obtained from the same sample, sequenced in a study of T cell responses to AZD1222 COVID-19 vaccine. Sequenced by immunoSEQ multiplex PCR; TCRdb stores in-frame clones only, minus some. The data hold about 180,000 clones, with 80% to 90% observed a single time. The sample consisted of peripheral blood, taken on day 0 of AZD1222 vaccination. The receptors stem from an adult in good health.

This chain links TRBV28 with TRBJ2-7, with D possibly TRBD1 on 5 matching bases. CDR3 length equals 15 residues. Trimming removed 2 bases at V and 5 bases at J, with 16 bases between. CDR1 is MDHEN and CDR2 is SYDVKM in the germline V gene. This CDR3 is CASSLADPRVHEQYF. Written as DNA, the CDR3 is TGTGCCAGCAGTTTAGCGGACCCCAGGGTCCACGAGCAGTACTTC.

The V call is TRBV7-6, the J call TRBJ2-7; 8 nucleotides agree with TRBD1. With V trimmed by 5 bases and J by 0 bases, 6 bases remained unmatched. The CDR3 spans 15 residues. Per the germline V gene, CDR1 is SGHVS and CDR2 is FNYEAQ. The CDR3 DNA reads TGTGCCAGCAGCCCAGGGACAGGACCCTCCTACGAGCAGTACTTC. It specifies CASSPGTGPSYEQYF. Combining the CDR3 with reference TRBV7-6 and TRBJ2-7 gives the whole variable domain GAGVSQSPRYKVTKRGQDVALRCDPISGHVSLYWYRQALGQGPEFLTYFNYEAQQDKSGLPNDRFSAERPEGSISTLTIQRTEQRDSAMYRCASSPGTGPSYEQYFGPGTRLTVT.

V and J are TRBV4-2 and TRBJ2-2; D gene ambiguous. V was cut by 7 bases and J by 7 bases, with 10 bases left in between. In germline, CDR1 is LGHNA, CDR2 YNFKEQ. The CDR3 spans 12 residues. CDR3 protein: CASTPGSGELFF. DNA of the CDR3: TGTGCCAGCACCCCTGGCAGCGGGGAGCTGTTTTTT.

A few counts support this clone. V is TRBV7-8 and J is TRBJ2-3; TRBD1 matches at 7 bases. The germline CDR1 and CDR2 sequences are SGHVS and FQNEAQ. The junction had 8 bases not matched to a gene; V was cut back by 3 bases and J by 2 bases. The CDR3 has 16 residues. CDR3 in DNA: TGTGCCAGCAGCTTTCGAAGAACAGGGGCCACAGATACGCAGTATTTT. Protein product: CASSFRRTGATDTQYF.

The gene calls are TRBV6-2 or TRBV6-3 and TRBJ1-5; D might be TRBD1 (5 bases). V shed 1 base and J shed 0 bases, with 10 bases lying between them. This CDR3 is built from 16 residues. Germline CDR1 reads MNHEY; CDR2 reads SVGEGT. The CDR3 DNA reads TGTGCCAGCAGTTACTTGCAGGGAGATAGCAATCAGCCCCAGCATTTT. Protein product: CASSYLQGDSNQPQHF.

The rearrangement uses TRBV4-1 and TRBJ2-5; maybe TRBD1 (5 bases). The CDR3 totals 13 residues. Trimming cost V 4 bases and J 5 bases, with 11 bases left between them. Germline-derived CDR1 and CDR2 are MGHRA and YSYEKL. The CDR3 region is CASSPRASETQYF. The CDR3, as DNA: TGCGCCAGCAGCCCCAGGGCCTCGGAGACCCAGTACTTC.

This clone came up once. The chain combines TRBV5-1 with TRBJ1-4; D perhaps matches TRBD1 (5 bases). CDR1 is SGHRS, CDR2 YFSETQ, per germline. Trimming removed 5 bases at V and 8 bases at J, with 7 bases between. CDR3 size: 11 residues. The CDR3 reads CASRWGEKLFF. In DNA form, the CDR3 reads TGCGCCAGCAGGTGGGGGGAAAAACTGTTTTTT. Combining the CDR3 with reference TRBV5-1 and TRBJ1-4 gives the whole variable domain KAGVTQTPRYLIKTRGQQVTLSCSPISGHRSVSWYQQTPGQGLQFLFEYFSETQRNKGNFPGRFSGRQFSNSRSEMNVSTLELGDSALYLCASRWGEKLFFGSGTQLSVL.

The chain carries TRBV5-1 and TRBJ1-2, with D hard to call. Looked up from germline, CDR1 is SGHRS and CDR2 is YFSETQ. With 0 bases removed from V and 3 bases from J, the gap between germline ends came to 15 bases. CDR3 length: 16 amino acids. The CDR3: CASSLGSWAVDYGYTF. As DNA, the CDR3 is TGCGCCAGCAGCTTGGGATCGTGGGCAGTCGACTATGGCTACACCTTC. Full variable domain (remainder filled in from reference TRBV5-1 and TRBJ1-2): KAGVTQTPRYLIKTRGQQVTLSCSPISGHRSVSWYQQTPGQGLQFLFEYFSETQRNKGNFPGRFSGRQFSNSRSEMNVSTLELGDSALYLCASSLGSWAVDYGYTFGSGTRLTVV.

For the CDR3, the DNA is TGTGCCAGCAGCCTGGACGTGGAAGAGACCCAGTACTTC. It translates to CASSLDVEETQYF. The chain joins TRBV28 to TRBJ2-5; no definite D call. The CDR3 spans 13 residues. Germline-derived CDR1 and CDR2 are MDHEN and SYDVKM. V was pared by 6 bases and J by 3 bases, with 11 bases between.

V is TRBV18 and J is TRBJ1-1, with TRBD1 matching 7 bases. The trim removed 0 bases at V and 8 bases at J, leaving 9 bases unmatched. Germline-derived CDR1 and CDR2 are KGHSH and LQKENI. CDR3 size: 15 residues. CDR3 DNA: TGTGCCAGCTCACCACCCTCCCTAAGGGGGCAGGAAGCTTTCTTT. It is translated as CASSPPSLRGQEAFF.

The rearrangement joins TRBV5-6 to TRBJ1-5, with 7 bases identical to TRBD1. This CDR3 region has 17 residues. J lost 6 bases, V lost 0 bases, and 12 bases had no gene match. The germline CDR1 and CDR2 sequences are SGHDT and YYEEEE. The CDR3 DNA sequence: TGTGCCAGCAGCTTGGCGACGCAAAACAGGGGTCCTCAGCCCCAGCATTTT. Translation: CASSLATQNRGPQPQHF.

The chain recombines TRBV25-1 with TRBJ2-7; D call uncertain. V was pared by 6 bases and J by 3 bases, with 12 bases between. Germline V CDR1 and CDR2: MGHDK, SYGVNS. The CDR3 extends over 13 amino acids. The CDR3 sequence is CASSAGGDYEQYF. DNA for the CDR3: TGTGCCAGCAGCGCAGGTGGAGACTACGAGCAGTACTTC.

The gene calls are TRBV23-1 and TRBJ1-5, with unresolved D. TRBV23-1 is an ORF; its function is uncertain. The length of the CDR3 is 13 residues. V dropped 3 bases and J dropped 1 base, with 4 bases sitting between them. The CDR3 loop is CASSHKSNQPQHF. The DNA of the CDR3 is TGCGCCAGCAGTCACAAAAGCAATCAGCCCCAGCATTTT.

The chain has TRBV11-2 and TRBJ2-2; D gene unclear. The CDR3 is made up of 14 amino acids. The V and J ends lost 3 bases and 5 bases respectively, with 10 bases between them. Germline CDR1 is SGHAT and CDR2 is FQNNGV. CDR3 protein: CASSLISRTGELFF. The CDR3 DNA follows: TGTGCCAGCAGCTTGATTAGCCGGACCGGGGAGCTGTTTTTT.